These 26 T cell receptor beta chains came from one sample sequenced in a study of tumor-infiltrating lymphocytes in primary liver carcinoma. A constant-region primer served to make TCR beta cDNA from 500 to 550 ng total RNA. Generation of the TCR beta libraries relied on three nested multiplex PCR rounds using slightly modified ARM-PCR. Both of the initial two PCR rounds ran for nine to eleven cycles and employed TRBV1-TRBV30 forward primers alongside a C-beta reverse primer. TCRdb independently ran MiXCR on the multiplex PCR reads; one entry per CDR3 protein. The sample includes about 30,000 distinct CDR3 sequences, roughly 78% of them seen just once. RNA and DNA were co-extracted from around 20-30 mg of unsorted bulk tissue. Material: liver tumor tissue from sampling region 3. Subset: tumor region T3, left-lateral pole. The receptors were gathered from a woman aged 25 to 39 with primary liver carcinoma and hepatitis B virus infection.

Ten or more counts support this clonotype. The chain couples TRBV6-5 to TRBJ2-7; 9 bases fit TRBD2. Germline V gene sequence: CDR1 MNHEY, CDR2 SVGAGI. With 6 bases clipped from V and 3 bases from J, the junction kept 9 bases outside the gene matches. The CDR3 has 15 amino acids. The CDR3 protein is CASSAAAGGYYEQYF. CDR3 in DNA: TGTGCCAGCAGCGCGGCGGCGGGAGGGTACTACGAGCAGTACTTC.

The chain has TRBV7-9 and TRBJ2-7, with 10 positions matching TRBD1. V gave up 8 bases and J gave up 5 bases; unmatched junction bases: 12. This CDR3 has 15 amino acids. Germline lookup yields CDR1 SEHNR and CDR2 FQNEAQ (reference sequence). CDR3 coding DNA: TGTGCCAGCGGCCCTGACAGGGGGCGCTCGGACGAGCAGTACTTC. Translation gives CASGPDRGRSDEQYF.

Concerning this clonotype: The junction departs from the called germline gene at one end, perhaps through a read error. The genes are TRBV11-2 and TRBJ2-1, with 7 bases matching TRBD1. Germline V CDR1 and CDR2: SGHAT, FQNNGV. The CDR3 runs to 14 residues. As DNA, the CDR3 is TGTGCCAGTAGCCGCCGAGGGACAGCCAATGAGCTGTTCTTC. This sequence encodes CASSRRGTANELFF.

About this clonotype itself: A junction boundary mismatches the germline segment, possibly from a read error. The chain combines TRBV11-2 with TRBJ1-1; D is undetermined. This CDR3 spans 11 amino acids. Looked up from germline, CDR1 is SGHAT and CDR2 is FQNNGV. The CDR3 is CASRWWTETFF. The CDR3 bases are TGTGCCAGTAGGTGGTGGACTGAAACTTTCTTT.

DNA for the CDR3: TGTGCCAGCAGTCTGTGGGGCTCCTACAATGAGCAGTTCTTC. This translates into CASSLWGSYNEQFF. The V gene is TRBV2, the J gene TRBJ2-1; D uncertain. Germline assignment: CDR1 SNHLY and CDR2 FYNNEI. Trimming left V 5 bases short and J 0 bases short, with 8 bases between. The CDR3 spans 14 residues.

This chain connects TRBV29-1 to TRBJ2-7, with TRBD2 matching 14 bases. CDR1 SQVTM and CDR2 ANQGSEA come from the germline V gene. Germline trimming cut 4 bases from V and 2 bases from J; bases unmatched to any gene: 7. This CDR3 spans 16 amino acids. CDR3 bases: TGCAGCGTTGTGGGACTAGCGGGGGTGAGTGCCTACGAGCAGTACTTC. Translating it yields CSVVGLAGVSAYEQYF.

The sample holds a few counts of this clonotype. V gene TRBV29-1 combines with J gene TRBJ1-1; 7 nucleotides align to TRBD1. The CDR3 extends over 12 amino acids. From germline, CDR1 is SQVTM and CDR2 ANQGSEA. V was clipped by 6 bases and J by 5 bases; unmatched bases: 6. The CDR3 here is CSVEAGGTEAFF. CDR3 in DNA: TGCAGCGTCGAGGCAGGGGGTACTGAAGCTTTCTTT.

The rearrangement joins TRBV11-2 to TRBJ2-5; D gene unclear. The V gene's germline CDR1 is SGHAT and CDR2 FQNNGV. The CDR3 consists of 17 residues. The CDR3 DNA is TGTGTGAGCAGCTTATTTTCAGCCTGGGGTTTCCAAGAGACCCAGTACTTC. Amino acid sequence: CVSSLFSAWGFQETQYF.

This clonotype was found once. A junction end diverges from the germline sequence, so it may reflect a read error. The chain recombines TRBV4-2 with TRBJ2-2; TRBD1 matches at 7 bases. This CDR3 comprises 18 residues. The germline V gene encodes CDR1 LGHNA and CDR2 YNFKEQ. CDR3 in DNA: TGTGCCAGCAGCCAAGTCCCAGACAGGGCGCCGAATACCGAGGAGCTGTTTTTC. Translation: CASSQVPDRAPNTEELFF.

With respect to this clonotype: The junction departs from germline at one end; a sequencing error may be responsible. The chain uses TRBV11-2 and TRBJ2-1; D gene uncertain. The germline CDR1 and CDR2 sequences are SGHAT and FQNNGV. The length of the CDR3 is 16 residues. CDR3 loop: CASGLEMGIPYNERFF. CDR3 in DNA: TGTGCCAGCGGCTTAGAAATGGGAATACCCTACAATGAGCGGTTCTTC. Variable domain in full (rest from reference TRBV11-2 and TRBJ2-1): EAGVAQSPRYKIIEKRQSVAFWCNPISGHATLYWYQQILGQGPKLLIQFQNNGVVDDSQLPKDRFSAERLKGVDSTLKIQPAKLEDSAVYLCASGLEMGIPYNERFFGPGTRLTVL.

Of note for this clonotype: The junction shows a germline mismatch at one end, possibly a read error. The chain employs TRBV4-1 and TRBJ2-1; D uncertain. Germline CDR1 reads MGHRA; CDR2 reads YSYEKL. The CDR3 has 15 residues. This CDR3 reads CASSQGYRTYKEQFF. CDR3 nucleotide sequence: TGCGCCAGCAGCCAAGGGTACAGAACCTACAAAGAGCAGTTTTTC.

This clonotype was found a few times. At one end, the junction sequence differs from germline, possibly due to a read error. In nucleotides, the CDR3 is TGTACCAGTGCACTAGCGGGGCCCCAAGAGACCCAGTACTTC. Amino acid sequence: CTSALAGPQETQYF. The gene calls are TRBV6-6 and TRBJ2-5; 10 nucleotides match TRBD2. The germline CDR1 and CDR2 sequences are MNHNY and SVGAGI (reference sequence). CDR3 size: 14 residues.

With respect to this clonotype: Relative to the germline gene, one junction end is altered; a read error may explain this. The V call is TRBV11-2, the J call TRBJ2-1, with 11 positions matching TRBD2. Germline CDR1 and CDR2: SGHAT and FQNNGV. This CDR3 spans 16 amino acids. CDR3 in DNA: TGTGCCAGCAGCACCTCTCTAGCGGGAGGATACATCGAGCATTTCTTC. Amino acids: CASSTSLAGGYIEHFF.

To note about this clonotype: A junction boundary mismatches the germline segment, possibly from a read error. V and J are TRBV4-2 and TRBJ2-3, with TRBD2 identical over 9 bases. Germline V gene lookup returns CDR1 LGHNA and CDR2 YNFKEQ. This CDR3 has 16 residues. CDR3 nucleotide sequence: TGTGCCAGCAGCCTGGGGACTAGCTTGGGCACAGATACGCACTATTTT. This codes for CASSLGTSLGTDTHYF.

The rearrangement uses TRBV13 and TRBJ2-1; TRBD2 aligns across 7 bases. Looked up from germline, CDR1 is PRHDT and CDR2 is FYEKMQ (reference sequence). With 4 bases clipped from V and 3 bases from J, the junction kept 18 bases outside the gene matches. This CDR3 has 19 residues. CDR3 nucleotide sequence: TGTGCCAGCAGCTCACGCCCTGATTCTGGCGGGGACTACTACAATGAGCAGTTCTTC. Translated: CASSSRPDSGGDYYNEQFF.

V and J are TRBV28 and TRBJ2-7; a possible D gene is TRBD2 (5 bases). The CDR3 totals 12 residues. From germline, CDR1 is MDHEN and CDR2 SYDVKM. V gave up 5 bases and J gave up 12 bases, with 17 bases separating them. CDR3 amino acids: CASSTVTYEGYF. CDR3 nucleotide sequence: TGTGCCAGCAGTACCGTCACCTACGAGGGGTACTTC.

The gene calls are TRBV7-2 and TRBJ2-2; 7 bases match TRBD1. J gave up 4 bases and V 5 bases, and 4 bases lay outside the gene matches. The CDR3 length is 14 residues. Germline V gene sequence: CDR1 SGHTA, CDR2 FQGNSA. The DNA for the CDR3 is TGTGCCAGCAGCCGTACAGGGGTCACCGGGGAGCTGTTTTTT. Protein product: CASSRTGVTGELFF.

The chain links TRBV29-1 to TRBJ1-2; D is uncertain. Deletions cut 4 bases from V and 11 bases from J, with 17 bases between. The CDR3 is 12 residues long. CDR1 is SQVTM, CDR2 ANQGSEA, per germline. CDR3 amino acids: CSVVHWGDGYTF. In DNA form, the CDR3 reads TGCAGCGTTGTCCACTGGGGTGACGGATACACCTTC. Full variable domain (missing parts from reference TRBV29-1 and TRBJ1-2): SAVISQKPSRDICQRGTSLTIQCQVDSQVTMMFWYRQQPGQSLTLIATANQGSEATYESGFVIDKFPISRPNLTFSTLTVSNMSPEDSSIYLCSVVHWGDGYTFGSGTRLTVV.

Worth noting for this clonotype: Likely a read error: the CDR3 ends without its conserved phenylalanine or tryptophan. This chain links TRBV25-1 with TRBJ2-1; 9 bases line up with TRBD2. The germline gives CDR1 MGHDK, CDR2 SYGVNS. V gave up 4 bases and J gave up 5 bases; unmatched junction bases: 15. This CDR3 comprises 18 residues. This CDR3 is CASSGIHIIAGADNEQFY. The CDR3 DNA reads TGTGCCAGCAGTGGTATCCACATTATAGCGGGAGCGGACAATGAGCAGTTCTAC.

In its sample, this clonotype was seen many times. The chain recombines TRBV12-3 or TRBV12-4 with TRBJ2-5; 8 bases are a match to TRBD1. Germline trimming cut 5 bases from V and 9 bases from J; bases unmatched to any gene: 8. CDR3 length: 13 residues. CDR3 protein: CASSTDRARAQYF. The CDR3 region has the DNA TGTGCCAGCAGTACGGACAGGGCCAGGGCCCAGTACTTC.

A remark on this clonotype: Just one base apart from a much larger clone, this may be a read error. V and J are TRBV9 and TRBJ1-1; a possible D gene is TRBD1 (5 bases). Per the germline V gene, CDR1 is SGDLS and CDR2 is YYNGEE. This CDR3 has 15 amino acids. The CDR3 DNA reads TGTGGCAGCAGCGTAGCTGGTGGGGGAAACACTGAAGCTTTCTTT. Amino acids: CGSSVAGGGNTEAFF.

A note on this clonotype: Because the CDR3 is missing its conserved closing phenylalanine or tryptophan, this is likely a read error. V is TRBV11-2 and J is TRBJ2-7; tentative D call: TRBD2 (6 bases). The germline gives CDR1 SGHAT, CDR2 FQNNGV. The CDR3 spans 15 residues. The CDR3 sequence: CASRLGGTLPYEQYS. For the CDR3, the DNA is TGTGCCAGCAGGCTCGGCGGGACTCTACCCTACGAACAGTACTCC.

The chain links TRBV29-1 to TRBJ2-1; no firm D call. Trimming stripped 8 bases from V and 6 bases from J, with 20 bases between. This CDR3 contains 14 residues. CDR1 is SQVTM and CDR2 is ANQGSEA in the germline V gene. Here the CDR3 DNA reads TGCAGCTCCGCGATAGGAGCAAGTTCCAATGAGCAGTTCTTC. It specifies CSSAIGASSNEQFF.

A remark on this clonotype: One end of the junction is discordant with germline, which a read error may explain. The genes are TRBV5-6 and TRBJ1-4; the D is unclear. Germline lookup yields CDR1 SGHDT and CDR2 YYEEEE. CDR3 length: 14 amino acids. DNA of the CDR3: TGTGCCAGCAGCTTGGCTTGGCTGAGTGAAAAACTGTCTTTC. It specifies CASSLAWLSEKLSF.

As for this clonotype: A read error may explain this, as a much larger clone is one base away. V usage is TRBV6-5 and J usage is TRBJ2-1; D might be TRBD1 (7 bases). The germline gives CDR1 MNHEY, CDR2 SVGAGI. CDR3 size: 17 residues. This CDR3 is CASSYSFGGQSMNGQFF. CDR3 bases: TGTGCCAGCAGTTACTCTTTCGGGGGACAGTCTATGAATGGGCAGTTCTTC.

Regarding this clonotype: The junction does not match germline at one end; this may be a read error. V usage is TRBV6-5 and J usage is TRBJ2-5, with 7 bases that match TRBD1. This CDR3 contains 13 residues. The germline CDR1 and CDR2 sequences are MNHEY and SVGAGI. CDR3 in amino acids: CASSTDRELTQHF. The CDR3 nucleotides read TGTGCCAGCAGTACTGACAGGGAGCTGACCCAGCACTTC.